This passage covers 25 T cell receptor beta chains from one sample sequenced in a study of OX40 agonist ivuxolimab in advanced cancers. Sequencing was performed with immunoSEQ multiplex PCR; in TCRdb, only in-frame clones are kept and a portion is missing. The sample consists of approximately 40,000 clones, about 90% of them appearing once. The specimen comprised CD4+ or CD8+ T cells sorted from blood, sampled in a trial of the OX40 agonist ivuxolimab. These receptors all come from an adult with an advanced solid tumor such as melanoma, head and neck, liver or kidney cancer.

Here the CDR3 reads CASSLSGDSFPPGANVLTF. DNA for the CDR3: TGTGCCAGCAGCTTGTCTGGGGACTCCTTCCCACCAGGGGCCAACGTCCTGACTTTC. The rearrangement links TRBV5-6 to TRBJ2-6, with D perhaps TRBD2 (6 bases). Germline V gives CDR1 SGHDT, CDR2 YYEEEE. Between the trimmed V and J ends, which lost 1 base and 4 bases, there was a span of 21 bases. The CDR3 spans 19 residues. The full variable domain, in which reference TRBV5-6 and TRBJ2-6 provide the parts outside the CDR3, is DAGVTQSPTHLIKTRGQQVTLRCSPKSGHDTVSWYQQALGQGPQFIFQYYEEEERQRGNFPDRFSGHQFPNYSSELNVNALLLGDSALYLCASSLSGDSFPPGANVLTFGAGSRLTVL.

The CDR3 DNA sequence: TGTGCCAGCAGCTTAAGCGGGAGGGCCGGGGAGCAGTTCTTC. It is translated as CASSLSGRAGEQFF. This chain joins TRBV7-8 and TRBJ2-1; 10 positions match TRBD2. The CDR3 runs to 14 residues. V dropped 2 bases and J dropped 10; count of bases not matched to a gene: 5. Germline V CDR1 and CDR2: SGHVS, FQNEAQ.

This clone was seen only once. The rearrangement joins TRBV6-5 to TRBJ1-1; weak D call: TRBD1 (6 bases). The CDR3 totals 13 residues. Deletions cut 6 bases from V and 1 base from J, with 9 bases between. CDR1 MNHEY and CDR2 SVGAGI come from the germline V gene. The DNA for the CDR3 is TGTGCCAGCAGCGGACAGCCGAACACTGAAGCTTTCTTT. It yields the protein CASSGQPNTEAFF.

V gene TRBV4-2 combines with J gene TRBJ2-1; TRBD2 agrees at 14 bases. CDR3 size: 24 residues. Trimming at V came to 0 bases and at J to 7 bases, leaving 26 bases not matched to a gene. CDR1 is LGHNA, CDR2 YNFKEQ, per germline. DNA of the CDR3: TGTGCCAGCAGCCAAGATCCAATGACTAGCGGGAGGGCCGAGAAGTCTGGTATCAAAAATGAGCAGTTCTTC. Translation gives CASSQDPMTSGRAEKSGIKNEQFF.

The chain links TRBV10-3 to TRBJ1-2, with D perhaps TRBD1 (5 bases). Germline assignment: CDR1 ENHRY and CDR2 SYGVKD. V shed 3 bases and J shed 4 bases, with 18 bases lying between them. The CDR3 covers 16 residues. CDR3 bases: TGTGCCATCAGTGACAGGTCGGCAGGGCCCCTCTATGGCTACACCTTC. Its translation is CAISDRSAGPLYGYTF.

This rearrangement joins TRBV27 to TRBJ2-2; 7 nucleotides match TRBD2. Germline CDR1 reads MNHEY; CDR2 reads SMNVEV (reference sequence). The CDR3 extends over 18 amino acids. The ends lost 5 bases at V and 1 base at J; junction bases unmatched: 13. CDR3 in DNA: TGTGCCAGCAGTCCCACATCGTACTTAGCGGGGAACACCGGGGAGCTGTTTTTT. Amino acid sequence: CASSPTSYLAGNTGELFF.

Here the CDR3 reads CASSYSGRGGYGYTF. The CDR3 coding sequence is TGTGCCAGCAGTTACTCGGGCAGGGGGGGTTATGGCTACACCTTC. V usage is TRBV6-5 and J usage is TRBJ1-2; TRBD1 matches at 7 bases. The CDR3 contains 15 residues. V was pared by 0 bases and J by 5 bases, with 6 bases of the junction left unmatched. The germline V gene encodes CDR1 MNHEY and CDR2 SVGAGI.

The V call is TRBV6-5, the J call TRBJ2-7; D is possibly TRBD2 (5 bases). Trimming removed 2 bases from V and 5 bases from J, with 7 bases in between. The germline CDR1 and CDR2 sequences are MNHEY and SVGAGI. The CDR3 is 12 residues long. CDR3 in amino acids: CASSYLGDEQYF. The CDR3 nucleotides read TGTGCCAGCAGTTACCTCGGGGACGAGCAGTACTTC.

The CDR3 protein is CASSGLGLAGGWNEQFF. The CDR3 nucleotides read TGTGCCAGCAGTGGCTTGGGACTAGCGGGAGGGTGGAATGAGCAGTTCTTC. The chain recombines TRBV2 with TRBJ2-1; 16 bases agree with TRBD2. The V segment lost 4 bases and the J segment 7 bases; nucleotides outside the gene matches: 7. This CDR3 contains 17 residues. The germline V gene encodes CDR1 SNHLY and CDR2 FYNNEI.

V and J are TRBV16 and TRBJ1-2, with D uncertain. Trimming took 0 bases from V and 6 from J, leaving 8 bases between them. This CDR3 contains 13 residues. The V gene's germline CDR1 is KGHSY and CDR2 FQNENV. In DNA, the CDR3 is TGTGCCAGCAGCCAATCGGCACAGAATGGCTACACCTTC. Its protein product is CASSQSAQNGYTF.

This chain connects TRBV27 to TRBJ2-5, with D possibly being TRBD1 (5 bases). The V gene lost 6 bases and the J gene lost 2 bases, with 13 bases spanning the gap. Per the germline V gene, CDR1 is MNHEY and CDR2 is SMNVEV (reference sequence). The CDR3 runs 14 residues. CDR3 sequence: CASSNLGEQETQYF. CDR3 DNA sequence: TGTGCCAGCAGCAACTTAGGGGAACAAGAGACCCAGTACTTC.

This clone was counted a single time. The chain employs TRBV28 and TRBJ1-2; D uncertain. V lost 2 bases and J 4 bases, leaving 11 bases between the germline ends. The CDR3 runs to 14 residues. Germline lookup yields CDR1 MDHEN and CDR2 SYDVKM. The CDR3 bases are TGTGCCAGCAGTTTAAGGGTGCCCGCCTATGGCTACACCTTC. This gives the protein CASSLRVPAYGYTF.

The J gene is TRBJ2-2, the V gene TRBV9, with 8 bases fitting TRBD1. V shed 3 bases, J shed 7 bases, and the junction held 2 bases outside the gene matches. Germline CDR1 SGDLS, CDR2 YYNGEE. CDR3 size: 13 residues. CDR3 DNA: TGTGCCAGCAGCGCGACAGGGGTCGGGGAGCTGTTTTTT. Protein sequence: CASSATGVGELFF.

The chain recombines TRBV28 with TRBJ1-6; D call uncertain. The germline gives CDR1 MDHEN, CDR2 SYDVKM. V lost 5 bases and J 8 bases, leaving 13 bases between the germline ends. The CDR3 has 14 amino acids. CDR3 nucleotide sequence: TGTGCCAGCAGTCAGACCCGAGCCTATTCACCCCTCCACTTT. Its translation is CASSQTRAYSPLHF.

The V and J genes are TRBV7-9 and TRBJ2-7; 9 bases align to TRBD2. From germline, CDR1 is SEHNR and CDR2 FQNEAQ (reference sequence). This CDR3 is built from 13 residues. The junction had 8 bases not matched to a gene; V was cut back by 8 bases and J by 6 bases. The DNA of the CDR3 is TGTGCCAGCCTTAGCGGGAGTTACTCCGAGCAGTACTTC. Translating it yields CASLSGSYSEQYF.

DNA for the CDR3: TGCGCCAGCAGCCCCGGGACTAGCGGGACCCAGACCCAGTACTTC. It translates to CASSPGTSGTQTQYF. V usage is TRBV5-1 and J usage is TRBJ2-5, with 13 bases identical to TRBD2. Germline CDR1 is SGHRS and CDR2 is YFSETQ. With 4 bases clipped from V and 6 bases from J, the junction kept 6 bases outside the gene matches. The CDR3 runs 15 residues.

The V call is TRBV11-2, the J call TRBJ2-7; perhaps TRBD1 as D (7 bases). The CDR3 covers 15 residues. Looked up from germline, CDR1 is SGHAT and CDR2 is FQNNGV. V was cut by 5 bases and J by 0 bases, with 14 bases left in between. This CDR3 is CASSTQGGRSYEQYF. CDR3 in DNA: TGTGCCAGCAGCACCCAGGGGGGCCGCTCCTACGAGCAGTACTTC.

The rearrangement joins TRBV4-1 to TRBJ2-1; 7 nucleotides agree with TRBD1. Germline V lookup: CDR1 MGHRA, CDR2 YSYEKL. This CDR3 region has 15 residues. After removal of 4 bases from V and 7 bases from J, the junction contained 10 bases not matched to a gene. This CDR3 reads CASSPPPGQLNEQFF. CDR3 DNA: TGCGCCAGCAGCCCACCACCGGGACAGTTAAATGAGCAGTTCTTC.

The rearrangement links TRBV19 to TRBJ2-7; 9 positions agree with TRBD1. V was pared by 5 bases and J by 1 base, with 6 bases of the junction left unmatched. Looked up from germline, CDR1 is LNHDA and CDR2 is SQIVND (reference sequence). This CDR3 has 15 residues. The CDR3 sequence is CASSRGTGPSYEQYV. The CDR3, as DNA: TGTGCCAGTAGTCGCGGGACAGGGCCATCCTACGAGCAGTACGTC.

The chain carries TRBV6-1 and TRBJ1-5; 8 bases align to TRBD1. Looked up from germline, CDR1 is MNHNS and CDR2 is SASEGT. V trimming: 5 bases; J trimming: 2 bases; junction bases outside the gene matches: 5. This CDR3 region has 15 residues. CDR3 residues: CASSRTGTGNQPQHF. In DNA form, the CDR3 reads TGTGCCAGCAGTCGGACAGGGACTGGCAATCAGCCCCAGCATTTT.

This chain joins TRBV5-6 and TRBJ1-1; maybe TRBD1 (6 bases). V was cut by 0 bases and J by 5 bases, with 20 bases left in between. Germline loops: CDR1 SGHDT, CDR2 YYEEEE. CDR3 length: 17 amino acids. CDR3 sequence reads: CASSLAFRGPVGTEAFF. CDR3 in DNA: TGTGCCAGCAGCTTGGCTTTCCGGGGGCCTGTGGGGACTGAAGCTTTCTTT.

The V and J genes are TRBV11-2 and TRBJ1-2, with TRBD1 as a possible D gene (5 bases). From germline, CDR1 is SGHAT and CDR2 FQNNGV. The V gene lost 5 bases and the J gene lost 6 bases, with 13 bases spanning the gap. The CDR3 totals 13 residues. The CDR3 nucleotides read TGTGCCAGCAGCCTACTGCCAGGGAATGGCTACACCTTC. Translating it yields CASSLLPGNGYTF.

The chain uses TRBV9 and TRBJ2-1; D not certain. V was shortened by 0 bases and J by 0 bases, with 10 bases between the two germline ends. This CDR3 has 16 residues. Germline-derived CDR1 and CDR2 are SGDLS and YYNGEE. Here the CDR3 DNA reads TGTGCCAGCAGCGTAGAGGGCGGTAGCTCCTACAATGAGCAGTTCTTC. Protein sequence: CASSVEGGSSYNEQFF.

The chain's CDR3 is CASSEGLTGEAFF. In nucleotides, the CDR3 is TGTGCCAGCAGTGAGGGCCTAACAGGTGAAGCTTTCTTT. This sequence joins TRBV2 and TRBJ1-1; D might be TRBD1 (5 bases). The length of the CDR3 is 13 residues. V lost 3 bases, J lost 7 bases, and 12 bases lay in between. Germline CDR1 reads SNHLY; CDR2 reads FYNNEI.

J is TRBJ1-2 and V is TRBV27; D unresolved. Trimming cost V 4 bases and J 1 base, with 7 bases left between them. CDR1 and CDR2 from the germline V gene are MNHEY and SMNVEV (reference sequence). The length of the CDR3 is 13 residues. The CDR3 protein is CASSSGVNYGYTF. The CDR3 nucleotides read TGTGCCAGCAGTTCTGGGGTTAACTATGGCTACACCTTC.